This entry describes one T cell receptor (beta chain). What it binds is unknown. PCR was performed using 60 Vbeta and 13 Jbeta primers. Per the original methods: An analysis that came later counted tens of millions of unique TCR beta chains, 10 million to 12 million shared. TCRdb keeps only in-frame clones here, not all; method: immunoSEQ multiplex PCR. The V and J calls and clone size are taken from that table; D and trimming were inferred from the DNA. The table has 150,000 to 180,000 clones, approximately 72% seen once; the top ten hold 1.3% to 1.5%. These data come from a study of cytomegalovirus exposure and HLA in healthy donors. Germline loops: CDR1 MNHEY, CDR2 SMNVEV (reference sequence). V trimming: 10 bases; J trimming: 8 bases; junction bases outside the gene matches: 11. This CDR3 spans 13 amino acids. Findings of the study overall: It was reportedly the case that the classifier diagnosed cytomegalovirus status with high specificity and sensitivity. Another analysis was done later, and it associated roughly 15,000 TCR beta sequences with HLA alleles at 0.05 false discovery rate.

The chain has TRBV27 and TRBJ1-2, with 9 positions matching TRBD1. This TCR derives from a man between 18 and 35 years old in good health and CMV-seronegative. The material sequenced was PBMCs. The CDR3 nucleotides are TGTGCCACCCGACCGGGGACAGGGACCGGCTACACCTTC. As protein: CATRPGTGTGYTF.